Sequencing of this TCR beta chain was carried out in a study of blood T cells in healthy people across ages. Study-wide points: Roughly linearly, TCR beta diversity per million T cells fell as age increased.

The CDR3 is 17 residues long. The V gene's germline CDR1 is KGHSH and CDR2 LQKENI. J was trimmed by 1 base and V by 2 bases; bases with no gene match: 5. Aged roughly 6 to 90, donors were systemically healthy Caucasians from Russia. This clonotype has a handful of counts. Its antigen is undetermined. A sample-barcoded 5' primer and a J-beta primer mix were used in a second PCR of roughly 6 to 11 cycles. TCRdb redid the calling of the 5' RACE reads with MiXCR, one entry per CDR3 protein. Of around 1,800,000 distinct CDR3 sequences listed, 39% are singletons. The receptor's source is a human donor in good health. Specimen: blood. The chain recombines TRBV18 with TRBJ2-6, with 7 bases lining up with TRBD1. The DNA for the CDR3 is TGTGCCAGCTCACCAGACAGGGCTGGGTCTGGGGCCAACGTCCTGACTTTC. It translates to CASSPDRAGSGANVLTF.